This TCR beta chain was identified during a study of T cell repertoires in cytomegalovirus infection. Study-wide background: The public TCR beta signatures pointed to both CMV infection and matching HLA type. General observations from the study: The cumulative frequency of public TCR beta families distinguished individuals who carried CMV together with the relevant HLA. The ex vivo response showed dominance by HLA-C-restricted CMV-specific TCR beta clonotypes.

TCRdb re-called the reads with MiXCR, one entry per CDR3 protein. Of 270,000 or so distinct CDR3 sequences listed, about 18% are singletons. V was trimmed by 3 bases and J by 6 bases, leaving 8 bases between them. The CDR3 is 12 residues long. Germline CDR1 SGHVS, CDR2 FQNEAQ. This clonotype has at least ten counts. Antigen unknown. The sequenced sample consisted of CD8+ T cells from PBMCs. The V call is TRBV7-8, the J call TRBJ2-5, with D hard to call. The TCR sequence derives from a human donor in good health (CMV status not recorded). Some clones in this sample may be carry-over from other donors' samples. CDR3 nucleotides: TGTGCCAGCAGCTTCGACATTCAGACCCAGTACTTC. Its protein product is CASSFDIQTQYF.